This TCR beta chain was sequenced for a study of blood T cell repertoires in COVID-19. V was pared by 4 bases and J by 0 bases, with 11 bases between. CDR3 length equals 14 residues. Germline loops: CDR1 SGHDT, CDR2 YYEEEE. Sequencing used immunoSEQ multiplex PCR; TCRdb keeps in-frame clones, though not all of them. The sample has around 150,000 clones; about 86% are singletons. Sequences were obtained from peripheral blood. The receptor's source is a man between 70 and 80 years old with acute or convalescent COVID-19. The chain links TRBV5-6 to TRBJ2-7; D gene uncertain. For the CDR3, the DNA is TGTGCCAGCAGCCCTGACACCTCCTCCTACGAGCAGTACTTC. Translating gives CASSPDTSSYEQYF. The whole variable domain, filled in from reference TRBV5-6 and TRBJ2-7, reads DAGVTQSPTHLIKTRGQQVTLRCSPKSGHDTVSWYQQALGQGPQFIFQYYEEEERQRGNFPDRFSGHQFPNYSSELNVNALLLGDSALYLCASSPDTSSYEQYFGPGTRLTVT.